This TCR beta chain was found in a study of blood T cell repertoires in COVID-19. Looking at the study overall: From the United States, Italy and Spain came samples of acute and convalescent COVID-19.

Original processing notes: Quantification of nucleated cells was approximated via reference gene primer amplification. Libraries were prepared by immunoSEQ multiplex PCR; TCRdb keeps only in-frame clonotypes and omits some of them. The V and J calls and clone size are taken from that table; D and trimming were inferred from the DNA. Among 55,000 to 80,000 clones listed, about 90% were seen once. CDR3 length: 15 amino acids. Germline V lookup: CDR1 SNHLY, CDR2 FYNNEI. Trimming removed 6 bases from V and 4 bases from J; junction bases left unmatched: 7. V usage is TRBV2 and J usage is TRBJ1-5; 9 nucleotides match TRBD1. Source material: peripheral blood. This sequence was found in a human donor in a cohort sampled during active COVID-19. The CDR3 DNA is TGTGCCAGCAGCCCCCGGGACAGGGCGAATCAGCCCCAGCATTTT. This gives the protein CASSPRDRANQPQHF.